One sample yielded the 31 T cell receptor beta chains listed below, sequenced in a study of blood T cell repertoires in COVID-19. Measured with immunoSEQ multiplex PCR; TCRdb has only the in-frame clones, and not every one. Of some 400,000 clones listed, 70% to 90% are singletons. The sequenced sample was peripheral blood. These receptors were taken from a woman aged 55-70 years with COVID-19, enrolled during active disease.

The chain carries TRBV6-5 and TRBJ2-7; 10 nucleotides agree with TRBD1. Germline lookup yields CDR1 MNHEY and CDR2 SVGAGI. Trimming at V came to 4 bases and at J to 0 bases, leaving 3 bases not matched to a gene. The CDR3 sequence is 15 residues long. The CDR3 region is CASSSGQGTSYEQYF. CDR3 DNA sequence: TGTGCCAGCAGTTCGGGACAGGGGACCTCCTACGAGCAGTACTTC.

V and J are TRBV5-1 and TRBJ2-1; 11 nucleotides agree with TRBD1. In germline, CDR1 is SGHRS, CDR2 YFSETQ. The CDR3 loop spans 16 amino acids. The J segment lost 7 bases and the V segment lost 1 base, leaving 7 bases of the junction unmatched. The CDR3 loop is CASSLRRTGGTNEQFF. In DNA, the CDR3 is TGCGCCAGCAGCTTGCGCCGGACAGGGGGCACGAATGAGCAGTTCTTC.

This sequence joins TRBV5-5 and TRBJ1-1; D not resolved. This CDR3 has 14 residues. Trimming took 0 bases from V and 0 from J, leaving 6 bases between them. CDR1 is SGHKS, CDR2 YYEKEE, per germline (reference sequence). In DNA form, the CDR3 reads TGTGCCAGCAGCTTGGACAGTTTGAACACTGAAGCTTTCTTT. It encodes CASSLDSLNTEAFF.

The genes are TRBV27 and TRBJ1-1; 7 positions agree with TRBD1. After removal of 5 bases from V and 0 bases from J, the junction contained 9 bases not matched to a gene. This CDR3 comprises 16 residues. Germline V gene sequence: CDR1 MNHEY, CDR2 SMNVEV (reference sequence). The CDR3 bases are TGTGCCAGCAGTCAATATTCTACAGGGGTGAACACTGAAGCTTTCTTT. Its protein is CASSQYSTGVNTEAFF.

The V and J genes are TRBV5-5 and TRBJ2-5, with 9 bases that match TRBD1. CDR1 SGHKS and CDR2 YYEKEE come from the germline V gene (reference sequence). CDR3 length: 16 residues. V gave up 1 base and J gave up 9 bases; unmatched junction bases: 13. This chain's CDR3 is CASSLSTDRGLWAQYF. CDR3 in DNA: TGTGCCAGCAGCTTGTCAACGGACAGGGGCCTTTGGGCCCAGTACTTC. Together with reference TRBV5-5 and TRBJ2-5, the CDR3 gives the full variable domain: DAGVTQSPTHLIKTRGQQVTLRCSPISGHKSVSWYQQVLGQGPQFIFQYYEKEERGRGNFPDRFSARQFPNYSSELNVNALLLGDSALYLCASSLSTDRGLWAQYFGPGTRLLVL.

The chain couples TRBV21-1 to TRBJ2-7; the table's D gene call, TRBD1, was not cross checked with the DNA. TRBV21-1 is termed a pseudogene. The CDR3 runs to 14 residues. The CDR3 nucleotides are TGTGCCAGCAGGCAGGTAACCAGCTCCTACGAGCAGTACTTC. The encoded protein is CASRQVTSSYEQYF.

The chain employs TRBV18 and TRBJ2-7; 7 bases agree with TRBD1. The CDR3 is 14 residues long. J gave up 5 bases and V 2 bases, and 6 bases lay outside the gene matches. Per the germline V gene, CDR1 is KGHSH and CDR2 is LQKENI. CDR3 in amino acids: CASSPYRGKNEQYF. The CDR3 DNA reads TGTGCCAGCTCACCATACAGGGGCAAAAACGAGCAGTACTTC. The full variable domain, its missing parts supplied by reference TRBV18 and TRBJ2-7, is NAGVMQNPRHLVRRRGQEARLRCSPMKGHSHVYWYRQLPEEGLKFMVYLQKENIIDESGMPKERFSAEFPKEGPSILRIQQVVRGDSAAYFCASSPYRGKNEQYFGPGTRLTVT.

The chain joins TRBV2 to TRBJ1-5; perhaps TRBD1 as D (6 bases). Trimming took off 6 bases at V and 4 bases at J, with 13 bases between the two ends. The germline V gene encodes CDR1 SNHLY and CDR2 FYNNEI. The CDR3 is 14 residues long. CDR3 region: CASSATGQNQPQHF. CDR3 coding DNA: TGTGCCAGCAGCGCTACGGGACAAAATCAGCCCCAGCATTTT.

This clone was seen just once. This chain joins TRBV5-4 and TRBJ2-5; possible D gene TRBD1, 5 bases. The V gene's germline CDR1 is SGHNT and CDR2 YYREEE (reference sequence). The CDR3 extends over 15 amino acids. Trimming left V 2 bases short and J 6 bases short, with 17 bases between. This CDR3 is CASSLPLGVGKTQYF. The CDR3 DNA is TGTGCCAGCAGCTTACCCTTAGGGGTGGGGAAGACCCAGTACTTC.

The J gene is TRBJ1-2, the V gene TRBV11-2; D is unclear. This CDR3 has 15 residues. Germline V gives CDR1 SGHAT, CDR2 FQNNGV. The ends were cut back, 6 bases at V and 0 bases at J, with 14 bases in the middle. The CDR3 here is CASRPRGVSNYGYTF. CDR3 nucleotides: TGTGCCAGCAGGCCCCGAGGCGTTTCTAACTATGGCTACACCTTC.

The chain uses TRBV27 and TRBJ1-6, with D hard to call. The germline V and J ends were trimmed by 3 bases and 10 bases, with 13 bases remaining between them. The CDR3 covers 14 residues. Germline assignment: CDR1 MNHEY and CDR2 SMNVEV (reference sequence). The CDR3 protein is CASSFGVAESPLHF. The CDR3 DNA follows: TGTGCCAGCAGTTTTGGTGTCGCGGAATCACCCCTCCACTTT.

The genes are TRBV19 and TRBJ1-2; TRBD1 might be the D (5 bases). V shed 1 base and J shed 3 bases, with 12 bases lying between them. The CDR3 is made up of 15 amino acids. Germline CDR1 reads LNHDA; CDR2 reads SQIVND (reference sequence). DNA for the CDR3: TGTGCCAGTAGTATAGCCGGGGGAATGGACTATGGCTACACCTTC. Its translation is CASSIAGGMDYGYTF.

The rearrangement joins TRBV6-5 to TRBJ2-1; TRBD2 agrees at 14 bases. J gave up 9 bases and V 6 bases, and 4 bases lay outside the gene matches. From germline, CDR1 is MNHEY and CDR2 SVGAGI. This CDR3 spans 14 amino acids. This CDR3 is CASRTSGRGGEQFF. The CDR3, as DNA: TGTGCCAGCAGGACTAGCGGGAGGGGTGGTGAGCAGTTCTTC.

The chain uses TRBV5-1 and TRBJ2-1; D is possibly TRBD1 (5 bases). This CDR3 has 16 residues. Germline V CDR1 and CDR2: SGHRS, YFSETQ. Trimming took off 0 bases at V and 0 bases at J, with 10 bases between the two ends. The CDR3 loop reads CASSLEGQSSYNEQFF. For the CDR3, the DNA is TGCGCCAGCAGCTTGGAGGGGCAGAGCTCCTACAATGAGCAGTTCTTC.

There are a few counts of this clone. The V call is TRBV5-4, the J call TRBJ2-5; tentative D call: TRBD2 (6 bases). With 6 bases removed from V and 4 bases from J, the gap between germline ends came to 19 bases. The CDR3 runs 15 residues. Germline CDR1 is SGHNT and CDR2 is YYREEE (reference sequence). CDR3 nucleotides: TGTGCCAGCATAGAATCCCCCTACGGGAGAGAGACCCAGTACTTC. Translating it yields CASIESPYGRETQYF.

The rearrangement joins TRBV6-1 to TRBJ1-6; D not certain. This CDR3 has 20 amino acids. Germline V gene lookup returns CDR1 MNHNS and CDR2 SASEGT. With 1 base removed from V and 0 bases from J, the gap between germline ends came to 19 bases. The CDR3 sequence is CASSEGTESLKSSYNSPLHF. The CDR3 coding sequence is TGTGCCAGCAGTGAAGGGACTGAGAGCTTAAAAAGCTCCTATAATTCACCCCTCCACTTT.

In its sample, this clone was seen once. V gene TRBV19 combines with J gene TRBJ1-1; D possibly corresponds to TRBD1 (5 bases). CDR3 length: 15 amino acids. Trimming cost V 4 bases and J 8 bases, with 20 bases left between them. The germline V gene encodes CDR1 LNHDA and CDR2 SQIVND (reference sequence). The CDR3 loop reads CASSKGSGGAKEAFF. DNA of the CDR3: TGTGCCAGTAGTAAGGGGTCCGGGGGTGCGAAAGAAGCTTTCTTT.

The J gene is TRBJ1-6, the V gene TRBV11-3; no clear D. The germline CDR1 and CDR2 sequences are SGHNT and YENEEA. The CDR3 loop spans 12 amino acids. Deletions cut 4 bases from V and 6 bases from J, with 4 bases between. The CDR3 loop is CASSSGNSPLHF. CDR3 DNA: TGTGCCAGCAGCTCCGGTAATTCACCCCTCCACTTT.

This clone was counted once. The V gene is TRBV5-5, the J gene TRBJ1-1; 8 positions match TRBD1. The length of the CDR3 is 14 residues. V trimming: 4 bases; J trimming: 4 bases; junction bases outside the gene matches: 6. Germline V CDR1 and CDR2: SGHKS, YYEKEE (reference sequence). The CDR3 DNA reads TGTGCCAGCAGCGGTGCCGGGACAGGCACTGAAGCTTTCTTT. Amino acid sequence: CASSGAGTGTEAFF.

For the CDR3, the DNA is TGTGCCAGCAGCCAAGTGGGGATAGCGGGGAGCTACACAGATACGCAGTATTTT. Protein sequence: CASSQVGIAGSYTDTQYF. The chain recombines TRBV3-1 (or the pseudogene TRBV3-2) with TRBJ2-3, with 8 bases fitting TRBD2. CDR1 and CDR2 (germline): LGHDT, YNNKEL (reference sequence). The trim removed 1 base at V and 2 bases at J, leaving 11 bases unmatched. This CDR3 region has 18 residues.

The genes are TRBV18 and TRBJ2-2, with 7 bases fitting TRBD1. The CDR3 is 16 amino acids. Unmatched junction bases numbered 11, after V lost 4 bases and J lost 6 bases. Germline CDR1 and CDR2: KGHSH and LQKENI. CDR3 region: CASSRQGSTGPGELFF. CDR3 DNA sequence: TGTGCCAGCTCACGACAGGGATCAACCGGTCCCGGGGAGCTGTTTTTT.

V is TRBV5-4 and J is TRBJ1-6, with TRBD1 as a possible D gene (5 bases). Germline CDR1 SGHNT, CDR2 YYREEE (reference sequence). V was cut by 2 bases and J by 0 bases, with 18 bases left in between. The CDR3 runs 19 residues. The CDR3 here is CASSLGATYTNSYNSPLHF. The CDR3 DNA reads as TGTGCCAGCAGCTTAGGGGCTACCTACACCAACTCCTATAATTCACCCCTCCACTTT.

The rearrangement uses TRBV11-2 and TRBJ2-5; 15 bases align to TRBD2. This CDR3 contains 18 residues. Germline CDR1 and CDR2: SGHAT and FQNNGV. Trimming cost V 5 bases and J 4 bases; bases outside gene matches: 11. CDR3 sequence reads: CASSLTGTSGGRGETQYF. In DNA, the CDR3 is TGTGCCAGCAGCCTTACCGGGACTAGCGGGGGGCGGGGAGAGACCCAGTACTTC.

The chain joins TRBV7-2 to TRBJ2-1, with TRBD2 matching over 7 bases. The CDR3 consists of 15 residues. V lost 5 bases to trimming and J lost 7 bases; unmatched junction nucleotides: 11. Germline V gives CDR1 SGHTA, CDR2 FQGNSA. The CDR3 reads CASSRGLVRDNEQFF. The CDR3 bases are TGTGCCAGCAGCCGCGGACTAGTGAGGGATAATGAGCAGTTCTTC.

The CDR3 is CASKGGGISPLHF. The CDR3 bases are TGTGCCAGCAAGGGAGGGGGAATTTCACCCCTCCACTTT. The J gene is TRBJ1-6, the V gene TRBV27, with D maybe TRBD1 (6 bases). Germline V gives CDR1 MNHEY, CDR2 SMNVEV (reference sequence). The CDR3 runs to 13 residues. V gave up 7 bases and J gave up 9 bases, with 13 bases separating them.

This chain joins TRBV3-1 (or the pseudogene TRBV3-2) and TRBJ1-1; D is unresolved. Trimming took off 2 bases at V and 0 bases at J, with 4 bases between the two ends. Per germline, CDR1 LGHDT and CDR2 YNNKEL (reference sequence). This CDR3 has 13 amino acids. The CDR3 DNA reads as TGTGCCAGCAGCCAAACGGTGAACACTGAAGCTTTCTTT. This translates into CASSQTVNTEAFF.

CDR3 bases: TGCGCCAGCAGCCGTAGCGGGGAAGCCTACGAGCAGTACTTC. Translated: CASSRSGEAYEQYF. The chain has TRBV5-1 and TRBJ2-7; TRBD2 matches at 8 bases. The CDR3 loop spans 14 amino acids. V lost 4 bases to trimming and J lost 2 bases; unmatched junction nucleotides: 5. CDR1 and CDR2 from the germline V gene are SGHRS and YFSETQ.

A note on this clone: Other nucleotide sequences in the sample specify the same CDR3. J is TRBJ1-1 and V is TRBV30; D perhaps matches TRBD1 (6 bases). Germline assignment: CDR1 GTSNPN and CDR2 SVGIG (reference sequence). Trimming removed 0 bases from V and 0 bases from J, with 8 bases in between. The CDR3 extends over 14 amino acids. The CDR3 loop is CAWSVRGLNTEAFF. CDR3 coding DNA: TGTGCCTGGAGTGTAAGGGGGTTGAACACTGAAGCTTTCTTT.

The chain links TRBV27 to TRBJ2-1; D is possibly TRBD2 (5 bases). V dropped 0 bases and J dropped 3 bases, with 9 bases sitting between them. The CDR3 extends over 15 amino acids. Germline CDR1 MNHEY, CDR2 SMNVEV (reference sequence). The CDR3 spells CASSLSGVFYNEQFF. DNA of the CDR3: TGTGCCAGCAGTTTATCGGGAGTTTTCTACAATGAGCAGTTCTTC.

The V call is TRBV4-2, the J call TRBJ1-2; D not certain. This CDR3 contains 14 residues. From germline, CDR1 is LGHNA and CDR2 YNFKEQ. V was pared by 1 base and J by 0 bases, with 6 bases between. The CDR3, as DNA: TGTGCCAGCAGCCAAGTGACTTCTAACTATGGCTACACCTTC. Its protein product is CASSQVTSNYGYTF.

The rearrangement links TRBV30 to TRBJ2-1; 13 nucleotides match TRBD2. This CDR3 is built from 17 residues. The V gene end was trimmed by 0 bases and the J gene end by 6 bases; junction bases not matched to a gene: 8. Germline V lookup: CDR1 GTSNPN, CDR2 SVGIG (reference sequence). The CDR3 region is CAWSVGRTSGGANEQFF. CDR3 coding DNA: TGTGCCTGGAGTGTAGGCCGTACTAGCGGGGGGGCCAATGAGCAGTTCTTC. Filled out from reference TRBV30 and TRBJ2-1, the complete variable domain reads SQTIHQWPATLVQPVGSPLSLECTVEGTSNPNLYWYRQAAGRGLQLLFYSVGIGQISSEVPQNLSASRPQDRQFILSSKKLLLSDSGFYLCAWSVGRTSGGANEQFFGPGTRLTVL.